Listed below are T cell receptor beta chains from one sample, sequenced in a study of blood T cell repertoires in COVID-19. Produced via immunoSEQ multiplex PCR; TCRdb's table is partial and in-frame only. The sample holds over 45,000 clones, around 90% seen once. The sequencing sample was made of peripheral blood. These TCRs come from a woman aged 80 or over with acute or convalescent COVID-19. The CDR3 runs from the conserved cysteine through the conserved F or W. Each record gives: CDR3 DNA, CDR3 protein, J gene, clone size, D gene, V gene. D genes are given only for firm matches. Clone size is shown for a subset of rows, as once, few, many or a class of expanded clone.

TGTGCCAGTAGTATATTGGGGCAGGGGGCCTCTGAAGCTTTCTTT CASSILGQGASEAFF TRBJ1-1 - TRBD1 TRBV19
TGTGCCAGCAGCCGCTCAAGAGGGTTCGGGGGCTACACCTTC CASSRSRGFGGYTF TRBJ1-2 - - TRBV3-1/TRBV3-2
TGTGCCAGTAGCGGTTATAATTCACCCCTCCACTTT CASSGYNSPLHF TRBJ1-6 - - TRBV19
TGTGCCAGCAGCCAACCGCGGGCTAGCGGAACCCAGTTCTTC CASSQPRASGTQFF TRBJ2-1 - TRBD2 TRBV6-5
TGTGCCAGCAGTTACGACCTAGCGGGGGGATCCTACGAGCAGTACTTC CASSYDLAGGSYEQYF TRBJ2-7 - TRBD2 TRBV6-6
TGCGCCAGCAGCCAAGCGGGACTAGCGGTCCCCTCCTACGAGCAGTACTTC CASSQAGLAVPSYEQYF TRBJ2-7 few TRBD2 TRBV4-1
TGTGCCAGCAGCCAAGTCTACGAGAGCTCTGGAAACACCATATATTTT CASSQVYESSGNTIYF TRBJ1-3 - - TRBV4-2
TGTGCCAGCAGTGAACAGAGCAATCAGCCCCAGCATTTT CASSEQSNQPQHF TRBJ1-5 - - TRBV6-4
TGTGCCAGCAGTTTAAGGCAGGTATCGGCTGAAGCTTTCTTT CASSLRQVSAEAFF TRBJ1-1 - - TRBV28
TGTGCCAGCAGCGGCGGCGGGGGTTACGAAGAGACCCAGTACTTC CASSGGGGYEETQYF TRBJ2-5 once TRBD2 TRBV9
TGTGCCAGCAGTGAAGCGCTTCTAGGAGTCTACGAGCAGTACTTC CASSEALLGVYEQYF TRBJ2-7 - - TRBV6-1
TGTGCCAGCAGTTTAAAGGGGACAGGAGGCTACACCTTC CASSLKGTGGYTF TRBJ1-2 - TRBD1 TRBV27
TGTGCCAGTAAGCGGGGGCAAGAGACCCAGTACTTC CASKRGQETQYF TRBJ2-5 - TRBD2 TRBV12-3/TRBV12-4
TGCGCCAGCAGCTTGGGAGGCTCCGAAAACACCATATATTTT CASSLGGSENTIYF TRBJ1-3 - - TRBV5-1
TGTGCCAGCAGTTCCCCATACAGAGGGGGCGGTGAGCAGTTCTTC CASSSPYRGGGEQFF TRBJ2-1 - TRBD1 TRBV27
TGTGCCAGCAGTTTTCACGACGGACAGGGCAATCAGCCCCAGCATTTT CASSFHDGQGNQPQHF TRBJ1-5 - TRBD1 TRBV28
TGTGCCAGCAGCCCGGGACTCTCGACCCTTGGGGCCAACGTCCTGACTTTC CASSPGLSTLGANVLTF TRBJ2-6 - - TRBV7-9
TGTGCCAGCAGTTTGGGGACAACGCAACTGTACTTC CASSLGTTQLYF TRBJ2-7 once - TRBV12-3/TRBV12-4
TGTGCCAGCAGCGGGCTGCGGGGCACCGGGGAGCTGTTTTTT CASSGLRGTGELFF TRBJ2-2 - - TRBV6-5
TGTGCCAGTAGTACCCGATGGGGGCCGCCCTACGAGCAGTACTTC CASSTRWGPPYEQYF TRBJ2-7 - - TRBV19
TGTGCCAGCAGTCTGGGACAGGTCTATGGCTACACCTTC CASSLGQVYGYTF TRBJ1-2 - TRBD1 TRBV2
TGTGCCAGCACTGTACCGGTACCCGGGGAGCTGTTTTTT CASTVPVPGELFF TRBJ2-2 - - TRBV2
TGTGCCAGCAGTTACCTACAGCACAACTATGGCTACACCTTC CASSYLQHNYGYTF TRBJ1-2 few - TRBV6-5
TGCGCCAGCAGCTTGGATGCGTATGCTGGGGCCAACGTCCTGACTTTC CASSLDAYAGANVLTF TRBJ2-6 - - TRBV5-1
TGTGCCACCACAACTCGGACAGCAACTAATGAAAAACTGTTTTTT CATTTRTATNEKLFF TRBJ1-4 - - TRBV6-5
TGCAGTGCTATTGGAGACTATGGCTACACCTTC CSAIGDYGYTF TRBJ1-2 - - TRBV20-1
TGTGCCAGCAGCGAATTCAGGGGAGAAGAGACCCAGTACTTC CASSEFRGEETQYF TRBJ2-5 - - TRBV25-1
TGTGCCAGCAGCGCGGCGGGGGGAGACTTCTCCTACGAGCAGTACTTC CASSAAGGDFSYEQYF TRBJ2-7 - TRBD2 TRBV5-4
TGTGCCAGCAGCTTTAAAACAGGGGGCGTCGGTGAAAAACTGTTTTTT CASSFKTGGVGEKLFF TRBJ1-4 - TRBD1 TRBV11-2
TGTGCCAGCAGCCAAACTAGCGGGGCCTCCCAAGAGACCCAGTACTTC CASSQTSGASQETQYF TRBJ2-5 - TRBD2 TRBV14
TGTGCCAGCACAAGGGGGCTGGCACGCTATGGCTACACCTTC CASTRGLARYGYTF TRBJ1-2 - TRBD1 TRBV7-8
TGCGCCAGCAGCCAGGTGGTGAGGACAGGGCACAATGAGCAGTTCTTC CASSQVVRTGHNEQFF TRBJ2-1 - TRBD1 TRBV5-1
TGCGCCAGCAGTCCAGCGGGGGGGAGCACAGATACGCAGTATTTT CASSPAGGSTDTQYF TRBJ2-3 once TRBD2 TRBV5-1
TGTGCCAGCAGCTGGGACAGAAACACCGGGGAGCTGTTTTTT CASSWDRNTGELFF TRBJ2-2 once TRBD1 TRBV11-2
TGTGCCAGTAAGGGGGCCGGCCGAGAGCATCCAGATACGCAGTATTTT CASKGAGREHPDTQYF TRBJ2-3 - TRBD1 TRBV19
TGTGCCAGCAGTTTCCAAAGCGGGGGGCACACAGATACGCAGTATTTT CASSFQSGGHTDTQYF TRBJ2-3 - TRBD2 TRBV27
TGTGCCATCAGCCCCTGGGACAGGGGAGAGACCCAGTACTTC CAISPWDRGETQYF TRBJ2-5 - TRBD1 TRBV10-3
TGTGCCAGCAGCCGGGGACTAACCGGAGAGACCCAGTACTTC CASSRGLTGETQYF TRBJ2-5 once TRBD2 TRBV3-1/TRBV3-2